Presented here are 17 T cell receptor beta chains from one specimen sequenced in a study of T cells after yellow fever vaccination. TCRdb reprocessed the 5' RACE reads via MiXCR and lists one record per CDR3 protein. The sample yields 500,000 to 650,000 distinct CDR3 sequences, around 16% seen once. The input for sequencing was PBMCs, taken 5 days after the first yellow fever vaccination. All receptors derive from a man aged 18 to 35 who received the YFV17D yellow fever vaccine.

This clonotype was recorded a few times. The J gene is TRBJ1-1, the V gene TRBV14, with a weak D call TRBD1 (5 bases). The CDR3 is made up of 14 amino acids. CDR1 is SGHDN, CDR2 FVKESK, per germline. V was pared by 4 bases and J by 8 bases, with 17 bases between. CDR3 loop: CASSPHYPGREAFF. CDR3 coding DNA: TGTGCCAGCAGCCCTCACTACCCAGGGCGGGAAGCTTTCTTT.

A few counts support this clonotype. The chain joins TRBV20-1 to TRBJ2-1, with TRBD2 matching over 9 bases. CDR3 length: 13 amino acids. Losses at the gene ends were 5 bases for V and 5 bases for J; bases not matched to a gene: 4. The germline V gene encodes CDR1 DFQATT and CDR2 SNEGSKA (reference sequence). The CDR3, as DNA: TGCAGTGCTGCGGCGGGGGGGAACAATGAGCAGTTCTTC. Translating it yields CSAAAGGNNEQFF.

This clonotype was found a few times. Written as DNA, the CDR3 is TGTGCCACCAGTGAGTCTCCCGGGGGGGTGGCCTACAATGAGCAGTTCTTC. This sequence encodes CATSESPGGVAYNEQFF. This chain joins TRBV24-1 and TRBJ2-1, with TRBD2 matching over 8 bases. The CDR3 is made up of 17 amino acids. In germline, CDR1 is KGHDR, CDR2 SFDVKD. With V trimmed by 4 bases and J by 2 bases, 9 bases remained unmatched.

This clonotype was detected ten times or more. This chain joins TRBV5-1 and TRBJ1-1; no clear D gene. This CDR3 contains 13 residues. Germline V CDR1 and CDR2: SGHRS, YFSETQ. V was trimmed by 4 bases and J by 1 base, leaving 8 bases between them. The CDR3, as DNA: TGCGCCAGCAGCCAGGAATCGAACACTGAAGCTTTCTTT. Its protein is CASSQESNTEAFF. The variable domain in full, with the rest retrieved from reference TRBV5-1 and TRBJ1-1, is KAGVTQTPRYLIKTRGQQVTLSCSPISGHRSVSWYQQTPGQGLQFLFEYFSETQRNKGNFPGRFSGRQFSNSRSEMNVSTLELGDSALYLCASSQESNTEAFFGQGTRLTVV.

The chain joins TRBV7-2 to TRBJ1-5; D perhaps matches TRBD1 (5 bases). The CDR3 covers 16 residues. Per the germline V gene, CDR1 is SGHTA and CDR2 is FQGNSA. Trimming removed 3 bases from V and 1 base from J, with 13 bases in between. CDR3 nucleotide sequence: TGTGCCAGCAGCTTTTCCGGGACGGCCAGCAATCAGCCCCAGCATTTT. Protein product: CASSFSGTASNQPQHF.

V usage is TRBV10-3 and J usage is TRBJ2-3, with 11 bases identical to TRBD2. Germline CDR1 reads ENHRY; CDR2 reads SYGVKD. The J segment lost 2 bases and the V segment lost 3 bases, leaving 16 bases of the junction unmatched. The CDR3 is made up of 20 amino acids. In nucleotides, the CDR3 is TGTGCCATCAGTGACTTGCCTAGCGGGGGGCCCGTTTCAGACACAGATACGCAGTATTTT. Translation: CAISDLPSGGPVSDTDTQYF.

This clonotype has at least ten counts. CDR3 bases: TGCAGTGCTCGGGGACAGGGGATATACGAGCAGTACTTC. Its protein is CSARGQGIYEQYF. The chain uses TRBV20-1 and TRBJ2-7; 10 bases match TRBD1. Looked up from germline, CDR1 is DFQATT and CDR2 is SNEGSKA (reference sequence). V was pared by 5 bases and J by 4 bases, with 5 bases of the junction left unmatched. This CDR3 region has 13 residues.

The table lists this clonotype with a few counts. V and J are TRBV5-6 and TRBJ2-5; 8 bases are shared with TRBD1. The CDR3 runs 15 residues. Germline V lookup: CDR1 SGHDT, CDR2 YYEEEE. With 4 bases clipped from V and 5 bases from J, the junction kept 10 bases outside the gene matches. In nucleotides, the CDR3 is TGTGCCAGCAGCCAAGGGACAGGCCCCCGGGAGACCCAGTACTTC. This sequence encodes CASSQGTGPRETQYF.

V is TRBV7-9 and J is TRBJ2-3, with TRBD2 matching over 11 bases. The CDR3 spans 16 residues. The ends lost 6 bases at V and 3 bases at J; junction bases unmatched: 8. The V gene's germline CDR1 is SEHNR and CDR2 FQNEAQ (reference sequence). CDR3: CASSQRLAGSTDTQYF. The CDR3 DNA is TGTGCCAGCAGTCAGCGACTAGCGGGGTCTACAGATACGCAGTATTTT. Based on the CDR3 plus reference TRBV7-9 and TRBJ2-3, the full variable domain is DTGVSQNPRHKITKRGQNVTFRCDPISEHNRLYWYRQTLGQGPEFLTYFQNEAQLEKSRLLSDRFSAERPKGSFSTLEIQRTEQGDSAMYLCASSQRLAGSTDTQYFGPGTRLTVL.

This clonotype was recorded a few times. The chain uses TRBV2 and TRBJ1-2, with 8 bases lining up with TRBD1. The CDR3 loop spans 15 amino acids. The germline V gene encodes CDR1 SNHLY and CDR2 FYNNEI. J gave up 8 bases and V 0 bases, and 8 bases lay outside the gene matches. As DNA, the CDR3 is TGTGCCAGCAGTGAAGCATTGTGGACAGGGACGGGCTACACCTTC. Residues: CASSEALWTGTGYTF. The complete variable domain, with remaining parts taken from reference TRBV2 and TRBJ1-2, reads EPEVTQTPSHQVTQMGQEVILRCVPISNHLYFYWYRQILGQKVEFLVSFYNNEISEKSEIFDDQFSVERPDGSNFTLKIRSTKLEDSAMYFCASSEALWTGTGYTFGSGTRLTVV.

This chain links TRBV7-2 with TRBJ2-1; perhaps D is TRBD1 or TRBD2 (5 bases each). The germline CDR1 and CDR2 sequences are SGHTA and FQGNSA. Trimming shortened V by 5 bases and J by 4 bases, and 15 bases separated the two germline ends. The CDR3 spans 15 residues. The DNA for the CDR3 is TGTGCCAGCAGCCCCCGATGGGGGTTTTACAATGAGCAGTTCTTC. Translating it yields CASSPRWGFYNEQFF.

The table lists this clonotype with a few counts. The V gene is TRBV19, the J gene TRBJ2-3, with TRBD1 matching over 7 bases. The germline V gene encodes CDR1 LNHDA and CDR2 SQIVND (reference sequence). V dropped 4 bases and J dropped 3; count of bases not matched to a gene: 7. This CDR3 has 15 amino acids. CDR3 sequence: CASSTIQGRTDTQYF. The CDR3 nucleotides are TGTGCCAGTAGTACCATACAGGGGCGGACAGATACGCAGTATTTT.

Many counts were recorded for this clonotype. The rearrangement links TRBV7-2 to TRBJ1-2; D is undetermined. This CDR3 region has 11 residues. Per germline, CDR1 SGHTA and CDR2 FQGNSA. V dropped 1 base and J dropped 7 bases, with 4 bases sitting between them. CDR3 nucleotides: TGTGCCAGCAGCTTAGAGGTTGGCTACACCTTC. It codes for CASSLEVGYTF.

CDR3 loop: CSVGGPEEKLFF. The CDR3 DNA is TGCAGCGTAGGAGGCCCGGAAGAAAAACTGTTTTTT. This chain joins TRBV29-1 and TRBJ1-4, with no clear D. CDR3 size: 12 residues. Trimming pared 6 bases from V and 8 bases from J, leaving 13 bases between. Per the germline V gene, CDR1 is SQVTM and CDR2 is ANQGSEA.

This clonotype was recorded a few times. The chain carries TRBV7-8 and TRBJ2-3; possibly TRBD1 for D (6 bases). Germline V gene sequence: CDR1 SGHVS, CDR2 FQNEAQ. Trimming shortened V by 5 bases and J by 4 bases, and 19 bases separated the two germline ends. This CDR3 has 16 residues. CDR3 residues: CASSPRLGTRADTQYF. The CDR3, as DNA: TGTGCCAGCAGCCCGCGCTTGGGGACACGGGCAGATACGCAGTATTTT.

The chain has TRBV5-1 and TRBJ2-7; possibly TRBD1 or TRBD2 for D (5 bases each). This CDR3 is built from 14 residues. The germline V gene has CDR1 SGHRS and CDR2 YFSETQ. V lost 0 bases and J lost 4, with 11 bases in between. The CDR3 DNA follows: TGCGCCAGCAGCTTGGAGGTTGGGGGATACGAGCAGTACGTC. It is translated as CASSLEVGGYEQYV.

This clonotype was picked up a small number of times. The rearrangement joins TRBV18 to TRBJ2-3, with TRBD1 matching over 8 bases. This CDR3 is built from 15 residues. J was trimmed by 2 bases and V by 4 bases; bases with no gene match: 5. Germline CDR1 is KGHSH and CDR2 is LQKENI. The CDR3 reads CASSRQGAVTDTQYF. The CDR3 bases are TGTGCCAGCTCACGTCAGGGGGCAGTCACAGATACGCAGTATTTT.